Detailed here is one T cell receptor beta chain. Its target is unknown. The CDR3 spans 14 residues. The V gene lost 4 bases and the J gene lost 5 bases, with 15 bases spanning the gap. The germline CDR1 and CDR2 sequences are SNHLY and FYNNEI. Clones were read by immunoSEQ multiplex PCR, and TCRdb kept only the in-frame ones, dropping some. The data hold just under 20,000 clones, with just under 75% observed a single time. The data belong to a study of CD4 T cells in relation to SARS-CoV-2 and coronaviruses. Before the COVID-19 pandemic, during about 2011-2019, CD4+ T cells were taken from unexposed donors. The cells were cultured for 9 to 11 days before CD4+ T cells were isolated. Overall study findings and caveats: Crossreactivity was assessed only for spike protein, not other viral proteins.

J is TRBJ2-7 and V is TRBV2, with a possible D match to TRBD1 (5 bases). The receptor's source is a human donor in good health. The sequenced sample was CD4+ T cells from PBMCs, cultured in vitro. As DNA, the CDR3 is TGTGCCAGCAGTGCTCAGGGTTCTCGCCACGAGCAGTACTTC. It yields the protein CASSAQGSRHEQYF.